This section outlines one T cell receptor (beta chain) sequence together with its context. This entry belongs to a study of lymphopenia after photon versus proton radiotherapy. The table came from immunoSEQ multiplex PCR; TCRdb's copy has only in-frame clones and leaves some out. Among 40,000 to 45,000 clones listed, roughly four fifths were seen once. This CDR3 has 17 amino acids. CDR1 is SEHNR and CDR2 is FQNEAQ in the germline V gene (reference sequence). V was clipped by 5 bases and J by 0 bases, with 17 bases between them. The sequencing here drew on peripheral blood, taken from a patient treated with proton-based radiotherapy. The J gene is TRBJ2-1, the V gene TRBV7-9; no clear D. The TCR sequence derives from a woman aged 70-85 years with pancreatic cancer. The CDR3 loop reads CASSPRTTYSSYNEQFF. In DNA form, the CDR3 reads TGTGCCAGCAGCCCTAGGACGACCTACAGCTCCTACAATGAGCAGTTCTTC.